A single T cell receptor (beta chain) is shown here with its context. One base away lies a much larger clone, so this may be a sequencing read error. The CDR3 consists of 15 residues. V lost 3 bases, J lost 2 bases, and 5 bases stayed unmatched. The V gene's germline CDR1 is SGHNT and CDR2 YYREEE (reference sequence). The source of the sample is a study of molecular identifiers for immune sequencing clone quantification. TCRdb used MiXCR to reprocess the PCR reads, holding one entry per CDR3 protein. This sample has 600,000 to 650,000 distinct CDR3 sequences, with just under 20% found just once. Sequencing was carried out using naive CD8+ T cells from blood, with Jurkat cell RNA spiked in. The sample's subset: FACS-sorted CD8+CD4-CCR7+CD45RA+ naive T cells. This sequence was found in a human donor in good health. Some libraries in this study had Jurkat cell RNA spiked in. The V gene is TRBV5-4, the J gene TRBJ1-3; 7 bases align to TRBD1. The CDR3 bases are TGTGCCAGCAGCTGGGGGACAGTCCCTGGAAACACCATATATTTT. Protein sequence: CASSWGTVPGNTIYF.